These 25 T cell receptor beta chains share one sample of origin, sequenced in a study of vaccination effects on CD4 cells after COVID-19. Sequencing in the ViraFEST assay came after antigen-specific CD4+ T cells had been expanded with viral peptide pools, which were used to stimulate PBMC. Subsequent to a culture period of more than 9 days, CD4+ T cells were isolated. SARS-CoV-2 infected the person between March and December 2020, as confirmed by PCR. For these TCRs, the target antigens are not known. The method was immunoSEQ multiplex PCR; TCRdb's version includes in-frame clones alone and lacks a portion of them. The sample shows roughly 54,000 clones, more than 75% of them seen only once. Material: CD4+ T cells from PBMCs cultured with HIV peptides, obtained before COVID-19 vaccination. Subset specified: HIV-1 Nef peptide pool negative control/reference culture. These receptors all stem from a human donor who had a prior SARS-CoV-2 infection.

The chain employs TRBV18 and TRBJ2-1; the D gene could be TRBD1 or TRBD2 (5 bases each). Germline V CDR1 and CDR2: KGHSH, LQKENI. The CDR3 is 16 amino acids. V shed 1 base and J shed 2 bases, with 12 bases lying between them. The CDR3 region is CASSPRGTGAYNEQFF. The CDR3 bases are TGTGCCAGCTCACCACGTGGGACGGGTGCCTACAATGAGCAGTTCTTC.

The V and J genes are TRBV3-1 (or the pseudogene TRBV3-2) and TRBJ2-5; D possibly matches TRBD1 or TRBD2 (5 bases each). The CDR3 length is 17 residues. Trimming shortened V by 0 bases and J by 5 bases, and 19 bases separated the two germline ends. In germline, CDR1 is LGHDT, CDR2 YNNKEL (reference sequence). The CDR3 DNA reads as TGTGCCAGCAGCCAAGATCAAGGGCTTCGGGGCGCGGAGACCCAGTACTTC. It codes for CASSQDQGLRGAETQYF.

This chain connects TRBV9 to TRBJ2-4, with D tentatively TRBD1 (5 bases). The CDR3 has 15 residues. Germline CDR1 reads SGDLS; CDR2 reads YYNGEE. The V end was cut by 4 bases, the J end by 7 bases, with 18 bases between. The CDR3 spells CASSPSVGPPNIQYF. CDR3 bases: TGTGCCAGCAGCCCCTCCGTGGGGCCCCCCAACATTCAGTACTTC. Full variable domain (rest looked up from reference TRBV9 and TRBJ2-4): DSGVTQTPKHLITATGQRVTLRCSPRSGDLSVYWYQQSLDQGLQFLIQYYNGEERAKGNILERFSAQQFPDLHSELNLSSLELGDSALYFCASSPSVGPPNIQYFGAGTRLSVL.

V and J are TRBV5-6 and TRBJ1-5, with D maybe TRBD1 (6 bases). The CDR3 is made up of 16 amino acids. V lost 0 bases and J 5 bases, leaving 15 bases between the germline ends. Germline CDR1 SGHDT, CDR2 YYEEEE. CDR3 sequence: CASSLVGAPGHQPQHF. CDR3 nucleotides: TGTGCCAGCAGCTTGGTGGGGGCGCCAGGGCATCAGCCCCAGCATTTT.

The chain employs TRBV6-1 and TRBJ1-5; 7 nucleotides match TRBD1. J was trimmed by 5 bases and V by 5 bases; bases with no gene match: 12. The length of the CDR3 is 16 residues. The V gene's germline CDR1 is MNHNS and CDR2 SASEGT. The CDR3 reads CASSKDRVPLYQPQHF. CDR3 nucleotide sequence: TGTGCCAGCAGTAAAGACAGGGTGCCCCTATATCAGCCCCAGCATTTT.

The chain employs TRBV6-5 and TRBJ2-2, with D maybe TRBD1 (6 bases). Germline loops: CDR1 MNHEY, CDR2 SVGAGI. V was cut by 4 bases and J by 4 bases, with 16 bases left in between. The CDR3 is 16 residues long. The CDR3, as DNA: TGTGCCAGCAGTTCTCGACCGGACAGTCCCACCGGGGAGCTGTTTTTT. Translated, it gives CASSSRPDSPTGELFF.

The J gene is TRBJ1-3, the V gene TRBV27; maybe TRBD1 (6 bases). The V gene's germline CDR1 is MNHEY and CDR2 SMNVEV (reference sequence). V was clipped by 6 bases and J by 0 bases, with 18 bases between them. The CDR3 covers 17 residues. The CDR3 loop reads CASSARGGPSSGNTIYF. In nucleotides, the CDR3 is TGTGCCAGCAGCGCGCGGGGGGGGCCCAGCTCTGGAAACACCATATATTTT.

The genes are TRBV27 and TRBJ1-1, with D maybe TRBD1 (5 bases). Trimming pared 2 bases from V and 4 bases from J, leaving 14 bases between. The germline V gene encodes CDR1 MNHEY and CDR2 SMNVEV (reference sequence). This CDR3 spans 15 amino acids. CDR3 DNA sequence: TGTGCCAGCAGTTTAGCCCGGTGGGGCGGCACTGAAGCTTTCTTT. Translating gives CASSLARWGGTEAFF.

The chain couples TRBV7-9 to TRBJ2-3; 10 positions match TRBD2. Germline assignment: CDR1 SEHNR and CDR2 FQNEAQ (reference sequence). The CDR3 covers 17 residues. After removal of 4 bases from V and 5 bases from J, the junction contained 12 bases not matched to a gene. The CDR3 spells CASSSLAGVGGGDTQYF. CDR3 DNA sequence: TGTGCCAGCAGCTCTCTAGCGGGAGTCGGAGGGGGAGATACGCAGTATTTT.

About this clone itself: Other DNA variants within this sample encode the same CDR3. The chain recombines TRBV5-1 with TRBJ1-5, with a weak D call TRBD1 (6 bases). The CDR3 length is 13 residues. Trimming removed 0 bases at V and 6 bases at J, with 7 bases between. The germline gives CDR1 SGHRS, CDR2 YFSETQ. The CDR3 nucleotides are TGCGCCAGCAGCTTGGAGGGGGGTCAGCCCCAGCATTTT. Its protein is CASSLEGGQPQHF.

This sequence joins TRBV19 and TRBJ1-5; perhaps TRBD1 as D (6 bases). Germline V CDR1 and CDR2: LNHDA, SQIVND (reference sequence). V lost 7 bases and J 4 bases, leaving 17 bases between the germline ends. CDR3 size: 15 residues. The CDR3 loop reads CASTQGLNLNQPQHF. CDR3 DNA sequence: TGTGCCAGTACGCAGGGGCTCAACCTAAATCAGCCCCAGCATTTT.

The chain is built from TRBV6-5 and TRBJ2-7; no firm D call. V lost 7 bases, J lost 4 bases, and 17 bases lay in between. Germline V lookup: CDR1 MNHEY, CDR2 SVGAGI. The CDR3 runs to 14 residues. The CDR3 nucleotides read TGTGCCAGCACTCCGGACCTTATTCCTTACGAGCAGTACTTC. Its translation is CASTPDLIPYEQYF.

This clone was counted a single time. J is TRBJ2-5 and V is TRBV15; D possibly corresponds to TRBD2 (7 bases). V dropped 1 base and J dropped 5 bases, with 20 bases sitting between them. In germline, CDR1 is LNHNV, CDR2 YYDKDF (reference sequence). CDR3 size: 17 residues. In nucleotides, the CDR3 is TGTGCCACCAGCAGAGGGGGGGCTAGCGGATTGGGGGAGACCCAGTACTTC. This gives the protein CATSRGGASGLGETQYF.

The rearrangement joins TRBV27 to TRBJ1-2, with 7 positions matching TRBD1. The CDR3 is 19 residues long. Germline CDR1 is MNHEY and CDR2 is SMNVEV (reference sequence). V was pared by 1 base and J by 1 base, with 15 bases of the junction left unmatched. The CDR3 DNA reads as TGTGCCAGCAGTTTATTGTATAGAAGCCGACAGGGATTTAACTATGGCTACACCTTC. It yields the protein CASSLLYRSRQGFNYGYTF.

V gene TRBV7-3 combines with J gene TRBJ2-5; tentative D call: TRBD2 (6 bases). Germline values: CDR1 SGHTA, CDR2 FQGTGA. The CDR3 length is 14 residues. The V end was cut by 1 base, the J end by 3 bases, with 9 bases between. The CDR3 here is CASSLNGREETQYF. The CDR3 DNA follows: TGTGCCAGCAGCTTAAACGGGAGAGAAGAGACCCAGTACTTC.

J is TRBJ2-2 and V is TRBV19; TRBD2 matches at 8 bases. Per the germline V gene, CDR1 is LNHDA and CDR2 is SQIVND (reference sequence). The CDR3 has 16 amino acids. Trimming at V came to 2 bases and at J to 8 bases, leaving 10 bases not matched to a gene. The CDR3: CASSIFRGGLTGELFF. Written as DNA, the CDR3 is TGTGCCAGTAGTATATTCCGGGGGGGGCTTACGGGGGAGCTGTTTTTT.

The rearrangement links TRBV5-6 to TRBJ2-1; 8 nucleotides agree with TRBD2. Germline V gives CDR1 SGHDT, CDR2 YYEEEE. This CDR3 comprises 18 residues. V shed 1 base, J shed 8 bases, and the junction held 17 bases outside the gene matches. CDR3 coding DNA: TGTGCCAGCAGCTTGTTGACCAGCGGGAGCCGTGGGGGTCATGAGCAGTTCTTC. This codes for CASSLLTSGSRGGHEQFF. Complete variable domain (other parts from reference TRBV5-6 and TRBJ2-1): DAGVTQSPTHLIKTRGQQVTLRCSPKSGHDTVSWYQQALGQGPQFIFQYYEEEERQRGNFPDRFSGHQFPNYSSELNVNALLLGDSALYLCASSLLTSGSRGGHEQFFGPGTRLTVL.

This clone was recorded a few times. The gene calls are TRBV3-1 (or the pseudogene TRBV3-2) and TRBJ1-2; D call uncertain. Germline V gene sequence: CDR1 LGHDT, CDR2 YNNKEL (reference sequence). Trimming removed 1 base from V and 8 bases from J, with 8 bases in between. The CDR3 consists of 12 residues. CDR3 DNA: TGTGCCAGCAGCCAAGGAGGAGGGGGCTACACCTTC. Translation gives CASSQGGGGYTF.

The chain combines TRBV11-3 with TRBJ2-3, with D maybe TRBD1 (5 bases). CDR3 length: 14 residues. Germline CDR1 reads SGHNT; CDR2 reads YENEEA. V lost 4 bases and J 4 bases, leaving 12 bases between the germline ends. The CDR3 loop is CASSWEGESDTQYF. The CDR3 DNA reads TGTGCCAGCAGCTGGGAAGGGGAATCAGATACGCAGTATTTT.

The chain links TRBV30 to TRBJ1-1; D call uncertain. The CDR3 spans 13 residues. Per the germline V gene, CDR1 is GTSNPN and CDR2 is SVGIG (reference sequence). V lost 2 bases, J lost 6 bases, and 13 bases lay in between. The DNA of the CDR3 is TGTGCCTGGAGTTCAAACCATTTGGCTGAAGCTTTCTTT. Protein: CAWSSNHLAEAFF.

The chain is built from TRBV19 and TRBJ1-1, with no clear D. V was shortened by 8 bases and J by 4 bases, with 14 bases between the two germline ends. Germline V CDR1 and CDR2: LNHDA, SQIVND (reference sequence). The CDR3 length is 13 residues. For the CDR3, the DNA is TGTGCCAGTGGTCCCTTAATGGTCACTGAAGCTTTCTTT. Its translation: CASGPLMVTEAFF.

The chain carries TRBV5-1 and TRBJ2-1; 10 positions agree with TRBD2. Trimming at V came to 0 bases and at J to 9 bases, leaving 9 bases not matched to a gene. Germline assignment: CDR1 SGHRS and CDR2 YFSETQ. This CDR3 is built from 16 residues. CDR3 amino acids: CASSLGSSGGLLEQFF. CDR3 nucleotide sequence: TGCGCCAGCAGCTTGGGGTCTAGCGGGGGCCTCCTTGAGCAGTTCTTC.

V usage is TRBV7-2 and J usage is TRBJ2-3, with TRBD1 matching 8 bases. The J segment lost 1 base and the V segment lost 5 bases, leaving 8 bases of the junction unmatched. The CDR3 covers 16 residues. Germline lookup yields CDR1 SGHTA and CDR2 FQGNSA. Here the CDR3 reads CASSDRGRDRTDTQYF. For the CDR3, the DNA is TGTGCCAGCAGCGACAGGGGTCGGGACCGCACAGATACGCAGTATTTT.

This sequence joins TRBV5-1 and TRBJ1-4, with 7 bases aligning to TRBD1. The V and J ends lost 4 bases and 8 bases, in that order; junction bases with no gene match: 2. Germline lookup yields CDR1 SGHRS and CDR2 YFSETQ. The CDR3 has 12 residues. The CDR3 loop reads CASSRGQEKLFF. The CDR3 nucleotides are TGCGCCAGCAGCAGGGGGCAGGAAAAACTGTTTTTT.

The chain combines TRBV2 with TRBJ1-1, with unresolved D. This CDR3 contains 13 residues. In germline, CDR1 is SNHLY, CDR2 FYNNEI. The V end was cut by 5 bases, the J end by 8 bases, with 15 bases between. CDR3 sequence (DNA): TGTGCCAGCAGTCGCCCCGGTGATATAGAAGCTTTCTTT. Its protein is CASSRPGDIEAFF.